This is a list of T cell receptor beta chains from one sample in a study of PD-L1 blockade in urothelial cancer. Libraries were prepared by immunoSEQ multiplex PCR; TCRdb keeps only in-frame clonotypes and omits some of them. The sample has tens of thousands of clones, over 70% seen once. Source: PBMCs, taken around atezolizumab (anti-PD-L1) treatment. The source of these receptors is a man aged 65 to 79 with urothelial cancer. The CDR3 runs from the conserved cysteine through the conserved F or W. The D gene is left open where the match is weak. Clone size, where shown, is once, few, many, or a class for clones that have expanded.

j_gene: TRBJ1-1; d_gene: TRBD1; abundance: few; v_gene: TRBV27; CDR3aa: CASSGPDRAVGVAFF; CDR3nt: TGTGCCAGCAGTGGACCGGACAGGGCCGTTGGGGTCGCTTTCTTT
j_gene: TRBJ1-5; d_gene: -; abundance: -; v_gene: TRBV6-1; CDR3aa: CASSRTGWPQHF; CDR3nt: TGTGCCAGCAGCAGAACAGGGTGGCCCCAGCATTTT
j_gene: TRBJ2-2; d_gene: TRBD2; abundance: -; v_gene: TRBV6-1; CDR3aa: CASGEGNTGELFF; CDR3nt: TGTGCCAGTGGGGAGGGTAACACCGGGGAGCTGTTTTTT
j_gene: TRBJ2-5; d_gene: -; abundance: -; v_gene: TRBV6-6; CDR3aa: CASSYGTQQETQYF; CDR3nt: TGTGCCAGCAGTTACGGGACACAACAAGAGACCCAGTACTTC
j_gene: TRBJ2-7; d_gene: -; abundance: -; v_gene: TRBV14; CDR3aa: CASSQDGHPYEQYF; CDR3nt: TGTGCCAGCAGCCAAGATGGACACCCCTACGAGCAGTACTTC
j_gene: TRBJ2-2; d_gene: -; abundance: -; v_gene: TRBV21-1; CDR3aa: CASSHTPGLAGRRAGELFF; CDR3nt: TGTGCCAGCAGCCATACTCCGGGACTAGCGGGGAGAAGGGCCGGGGAGCTGTTTTTT
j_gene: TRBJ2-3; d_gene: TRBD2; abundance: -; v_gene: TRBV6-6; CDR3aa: CASRASGKKDTQYF; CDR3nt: TGTGCCAGCAGGGCTAGCGGGAAAAAAGATACGCAGTATTTT
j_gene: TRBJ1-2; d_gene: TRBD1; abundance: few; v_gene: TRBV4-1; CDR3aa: CASSHWTGDGYTF; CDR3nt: TGCGCCAGCAGCCATTGGACAGGTGATGGCTACACCTTC
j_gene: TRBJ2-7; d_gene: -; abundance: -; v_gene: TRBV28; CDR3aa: CASGRPGLLLYEQYF; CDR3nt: TGTGCCAGCGGCCGACCGGGACTCCTCCTATACGAGCAGTACTTC
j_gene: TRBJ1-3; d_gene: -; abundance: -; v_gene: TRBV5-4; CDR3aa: CASSLDGGRSGNTIYF; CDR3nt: TGTGCCAGCAGCTTGGATGGTGGGAGGTCTGGAAACACCATATATTTT
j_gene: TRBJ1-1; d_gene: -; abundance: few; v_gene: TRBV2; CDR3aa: CASSGGGTEAFF; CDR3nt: TGTGCCAGCAGTGGCGGGGGCACTGAAGCTTTCTTT
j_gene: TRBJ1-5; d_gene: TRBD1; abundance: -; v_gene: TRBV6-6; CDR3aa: CASRSYDRGNQPQHF; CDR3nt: TGTGCCAGCAGATCCTATGACAGGGGCAATCAGCCCCAGCATTTT
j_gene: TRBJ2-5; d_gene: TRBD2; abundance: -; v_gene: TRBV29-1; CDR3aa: CSVDGTSGRAEETQYF; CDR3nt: TGCAGCGTTGATGGGACTAGCGGGAGGGCCGAGGAGACCCAGTACTTC
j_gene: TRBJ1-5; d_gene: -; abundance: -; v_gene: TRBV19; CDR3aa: CATRQGRGSNQPQHF; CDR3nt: TGTGCCACCCGTCAGGGGCGAGGGAGCAATCAGCCCCAGCATTTT
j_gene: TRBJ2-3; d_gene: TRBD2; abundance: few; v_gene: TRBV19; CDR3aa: CASSIWGTSGTDTQYF; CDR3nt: TGTGCCAGTAGTATTTGGGGGACTAGCGGCACAGATACGCAGTATTTT
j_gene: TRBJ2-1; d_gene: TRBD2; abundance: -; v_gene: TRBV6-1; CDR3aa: CASRIAGYNEQFF; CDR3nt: TGTGCCAGCAGGATAGCGGGTTACAATGAGCAGTTCTTC
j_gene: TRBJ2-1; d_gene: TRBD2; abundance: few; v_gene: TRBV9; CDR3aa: CASSVTSGSNEQFF; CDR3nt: TGTGCCAGCAGCGTCACTAGCGGGAGCAATGAGCAGTTCTTC
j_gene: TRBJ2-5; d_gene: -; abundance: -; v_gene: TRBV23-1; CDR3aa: CASSQTGRTQYF; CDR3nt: TGCGCCAGCAGTCAAACAGGGCGGACCCAGTACTTC
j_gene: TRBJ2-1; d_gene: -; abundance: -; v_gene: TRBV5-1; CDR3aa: CASSRDTSSYNEQFF; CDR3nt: TGCGCCAGCAGCCGGGACACGAGCTCCTACAATGAGCAGTTCTTC
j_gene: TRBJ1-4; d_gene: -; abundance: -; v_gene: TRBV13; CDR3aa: CASSLDGDPNEKLFF; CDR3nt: TGTGCCAGCAGCTTAGACGGGGATCCGAATGAAAAACTGTTTTTT
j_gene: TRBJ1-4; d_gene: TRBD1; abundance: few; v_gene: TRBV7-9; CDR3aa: CASSFRRGTEKLFF; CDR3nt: TGTGCCAGCAGCTTCCGCAGGGGGACTGAAAAACTGTTTTTT
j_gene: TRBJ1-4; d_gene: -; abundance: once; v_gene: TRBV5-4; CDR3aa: CASSVQGNNEKLFF; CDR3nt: TGTGCCAGCAGCGTACAGGGAAATAATGAAAAACTGTTTTTT
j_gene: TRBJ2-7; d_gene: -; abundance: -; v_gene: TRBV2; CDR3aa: CASSEFSYEQYF; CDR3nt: TGTGCCAGCAGTGAATTCAGCTACGAGCAGTACTTC
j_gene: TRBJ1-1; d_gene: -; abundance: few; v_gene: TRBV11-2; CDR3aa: CASSLTGDTEAFF; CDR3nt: TGTGCCAGCAGCCTTACGGGAGACACTGAAGCTTTCTTT
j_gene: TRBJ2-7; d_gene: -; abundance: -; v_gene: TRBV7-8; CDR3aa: CASSSLSREPGLLIYEQYF; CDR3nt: TGTGCCAGCAGCTCTCTGTCCCGGGAACCGGGACTGTTGATCTACGAGCAGTACTTC
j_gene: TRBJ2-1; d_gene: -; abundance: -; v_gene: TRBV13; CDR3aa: CASSPLGSSYNEQFF; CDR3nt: TGTGCCAGCAGCCCCCTCGGGAGCTCCTACAATGAGCAGTTCTTC
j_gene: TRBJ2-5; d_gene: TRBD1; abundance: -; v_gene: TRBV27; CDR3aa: CASSRPGQPQETQYF; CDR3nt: TGTGCCAGCAGTAGGCCGGGACAGCCTCAAGAGACCCAGTACTTC
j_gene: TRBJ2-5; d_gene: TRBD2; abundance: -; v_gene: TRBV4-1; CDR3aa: CASSQEATSGKKETQYF; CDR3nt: TGCGCCAGCAGCCAAGAGGCGACTAGCGGAAAGAAAGAGACCCAGTACTTC
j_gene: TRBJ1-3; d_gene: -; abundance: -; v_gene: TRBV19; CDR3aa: CASSMAGNTIYF; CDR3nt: TGTGCCAGTAGTATGGCCGGAAACACCATATATTTT
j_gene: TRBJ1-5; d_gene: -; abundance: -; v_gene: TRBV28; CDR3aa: CASSSTGQPQHF; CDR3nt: TGTGCCAGCAGTTCAACAGGGCAGCCCCAGCATTTT
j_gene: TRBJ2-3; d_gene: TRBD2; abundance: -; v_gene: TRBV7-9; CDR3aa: CASSSPRGLATDTQYF; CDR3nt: TGTGCCAGCAGCTCTCCCCGAGGACTAGCGACAGATACGCAGTATTTT
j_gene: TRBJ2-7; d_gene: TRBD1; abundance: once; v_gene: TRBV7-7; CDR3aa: CASSLGPTGGEQYF; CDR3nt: TGTGCTAGCAGCTTAGGCCCGACAGGGGGCGAGCAGTACTTC
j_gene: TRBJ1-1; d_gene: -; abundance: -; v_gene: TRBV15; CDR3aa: CATSRSGGRTEAFF; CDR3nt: TGTGCCACCAGCAGATCCGGGGGACGCACTGAAGCTTTCTTT
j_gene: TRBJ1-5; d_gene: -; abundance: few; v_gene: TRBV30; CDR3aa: CAWSGGEAQPQHF; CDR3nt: TGTGCCTGGAGTGGGGGGGAGGCTCAGCCCCAGCATTTT
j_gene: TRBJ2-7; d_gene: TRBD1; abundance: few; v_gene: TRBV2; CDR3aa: CASSPRTGPYEQYF; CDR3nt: TGTGCCAGCAGTCCACGGACAGGGCCCTACGAGCAGTACTTC
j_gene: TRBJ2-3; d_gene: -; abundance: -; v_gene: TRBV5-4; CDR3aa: CASRDPQADTQYF; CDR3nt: TGTGCCAGCAGAGACCCTCAAGCGGATACGCAGTATTTT
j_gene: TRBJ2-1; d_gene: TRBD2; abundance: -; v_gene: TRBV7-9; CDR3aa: CASSLGLAEREQFF; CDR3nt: TGTGCCAGCAGTCTAGGACTAGCGGAGAGGGAGCAGTTCTTC
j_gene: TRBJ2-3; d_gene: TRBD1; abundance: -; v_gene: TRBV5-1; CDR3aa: CASSLDRGRTDTQYF; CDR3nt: TGCGCCAGCAGCTTGGACAGGGGACGCACAGATACGCAGTATTTT
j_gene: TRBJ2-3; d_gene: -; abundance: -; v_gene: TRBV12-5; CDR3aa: CASAQMLPRETTDTQYF; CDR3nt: TGTGCTAGTGCTCAAATGCTTCCACGGGAGACCACAGATACGCAGTATTTT
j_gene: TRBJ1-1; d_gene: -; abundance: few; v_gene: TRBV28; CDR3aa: CASSLSYGRTFF; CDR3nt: TGTGCCAGCAGTTTATCTTACGGGAGGACTTTCTTT
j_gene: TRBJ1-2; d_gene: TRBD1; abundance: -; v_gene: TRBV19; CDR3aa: CASRIEQGDGYTF; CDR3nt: TGTGCCAGTAGAATAGAACAGGGGGATGGCTACACCTTC
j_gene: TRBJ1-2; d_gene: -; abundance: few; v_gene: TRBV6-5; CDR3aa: CASRNGGYTF; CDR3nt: TGTGCCAGCAGGAACGGGGGCTACACCTTC
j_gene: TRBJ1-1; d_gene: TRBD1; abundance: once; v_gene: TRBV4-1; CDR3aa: CASSQDGEGSRGRNTEAFF; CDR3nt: TGCGCCAGCAGCCAAGATGGGGAAGGCTCGAGGGGGCGAAATACTGAAGCTTTCTTT
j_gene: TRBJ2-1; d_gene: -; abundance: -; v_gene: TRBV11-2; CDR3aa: CASSLVRGYNEQFF; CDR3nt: TGTGCCAGCAGCTTAGTCAGGGGCTACAATGAGCAGTTCTTC
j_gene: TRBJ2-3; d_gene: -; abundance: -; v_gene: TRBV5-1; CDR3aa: CASSHEGQGGTDTQYF; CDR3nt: TGCGCCAGCAGCCATGAAGGACAGGGAGGGACAGATACGCAGTATTTT
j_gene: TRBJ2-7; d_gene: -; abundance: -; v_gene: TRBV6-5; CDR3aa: CASSYSLGRTYEQYF; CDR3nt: TGTGCCAGCAGTTACTCGCTAGGACGGACTTACGAGCAGTACTTC
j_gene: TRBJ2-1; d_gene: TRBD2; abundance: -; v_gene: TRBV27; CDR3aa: CASSLGLAGGPGNEQFF; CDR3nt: TGTGCCAGCAGTCTCGGACTAGCGGGAGGGCCAGGGAATGAGCAGTTCTTC
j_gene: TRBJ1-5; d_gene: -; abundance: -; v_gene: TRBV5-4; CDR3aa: CASSLDSNQPQHF; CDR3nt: TGTGCCAGCAGCTTGGACAGTAATCAGCCCCAGCATTTT
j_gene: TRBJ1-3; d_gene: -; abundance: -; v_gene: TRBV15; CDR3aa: CATSISDSSGNTIYF; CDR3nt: TGTGCCACCAGCATCTCGGACTCCTCTGGAAACACCATATATTTT
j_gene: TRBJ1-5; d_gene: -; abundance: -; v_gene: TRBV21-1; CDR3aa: CASSKGPGWYKPQHF; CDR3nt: TGTGCCAGCAGCAAGGGTCCGGGGTGGTATAAGCCCCAGCATTTT
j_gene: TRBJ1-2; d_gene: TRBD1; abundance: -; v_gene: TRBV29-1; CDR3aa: CSVTSGGGYTF; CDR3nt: TGCAGCGTTACTTCAGGGGGCGGCTACACCTTC
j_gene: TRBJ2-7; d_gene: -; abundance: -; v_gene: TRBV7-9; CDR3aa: CASSLALGPEQYF; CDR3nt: TGTGCCAGCAGCTTAGCGCTTGGGCCAGAGCAGTACTTC
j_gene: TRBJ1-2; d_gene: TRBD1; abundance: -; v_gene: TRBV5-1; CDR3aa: CASSLPGTDYGYTF; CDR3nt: TGCGCCAGCAGCTTGCCAGGGACAGACTATGGCTACACCTTC
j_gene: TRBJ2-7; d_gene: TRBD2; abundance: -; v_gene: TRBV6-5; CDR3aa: CASSSILLAGGEEQYF; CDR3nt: TGTGCCAGCAGTTCTATACTCCTAGCGGGAGGGGAAGAGCAGTACTTC